This TCR beta chain was profiled in a study of T cells in Graves' hyperthyroidism and ophthalmopathy. Regarding the study as a whole: Separation of ophthalmopathy from stable hyperthyroidism was achieved by a 13 V-J model. For ophthalmopathy, model prediction preceded onset by a median about 6.4 months. In blood, most of the thyroid clonotypes expanded above 0.001 were also present.

From germline, CDR1 is GTSNPN and CDR2 SVGIG (reference sequence). This CDR3 comprises 13 residues. The V and J ends lost 7 bases and 5 bases, in that order; junction bases with no gene match: 10. Amplification targeted TCR beta CDR3 regions from RNA transcripts. HTBI primers were the set used in a first-round RT-PCR of the TCR CDR3. Via MiXCR, TCRdb re-called the multiplex PCR reads, giving one row per CDR3 protein. Of more than 650,000 distinct CDR3 sequences in the sample, approximately 14% are singletons; the top ten hold about 9.4%. Uncontrolled infections, other autoimmune diseases, pregnancy or lactation led to exclusion of patients. This clonotype was recorded at least ten times. Its antigen is undetermined.

The chain joins TRBV30 to TRBJ2-7, with TRBD1 matching 8 bases. The sequence came from a woman between 18 and 29 years old with Graves' hyperthyroidism. Specimen: blood. The CDR3 bases are TGTGCCTCCAGCCGGGACAGGACAAACGAGCAGTACTTC. It specifies CASSRDRTNEQYF.